The rows below give T cell receptor beta chains drawn from one sample of a study of beta chain features in type 1 diabetes. Sequenced by immunoSEQ multiplex PCR; TCRdb stores in-frame clones only, minus some. The sample lists approximately 260,000 clones, around 24% seen once, with 0.012% in the top ten. Sequencing was done on a sample of naive CD4+ T cells from blood. These receptors came from a woman in her twenties or thirties with type 1 diabetes. The CDR3 runs from the conserved cysteine through the conserved F or W. A D gene is named only where the DNA matches it firmly. Not every row has a clone size; where given, it reads once, few, many or a size class.

clone size: -
D gene: -
V gene: TRBV7-3
J gene: TRBJ2-1
CDR3 protein: CASSPGVPYNEQFF
CDR3 DNA: TGTGCCAGCAGCCCTGGAGTGCCCTACAATGAGCAGTTCTTC

clone size: -
D gene: -
V gene: TRBV6-5
J gene: TRBJ2-3
CDR3 protein: CASSYAGSQADTQYF
CDR3 DNA: TGTGCCAGCAGTTATGCGGGGAGCCAGGCAGATACGCAGTATTTT

clone size: -
D gene: -
V gene: TRBV28
J gene: TRBJ1-4
CDR3 protein: CASSSTGNDEKLFF
CDR3 DNA: TGTGCCAGCAGTTCCACAGGGAACGATGAAAAACTGTTTTTT

clone size: -
D gene: TRBD1
V gene: TRBV5-1
J gene: TRBJ2-3
CDR3 protein: CASSVGQLTQYF
CDR3 DNA: TGCGCCAGCAGCGTGGGACAGCTTACGCAGTATTTT

clone size: -
D gene: -
V gene: TRBV4-2
J gene: TRBJ2-7
CDR3 protein: CASSQVETPALEQYF
CDR3 DNA: TGTGCCAGCAGCCAAGTCGAGACACCCGCTCTAGAGCAGTACTTC

clone size: -
D gene: -
V gene: TRBV7-3
J gene: TRBJ2-4
CDR3 protein: CASSLGEGDIQYF
CDR3 DNA: TGTGCCAGCAGCTTGGGGGAGGGGGACATTCAGTACTTC

clone size: -
D gene: TRBD2
V gene: TRBV4-1
J gene: TRBJ2-7
CDR3 protein: CASSRGLAGGPYEQYF
CDR3 DNA: TGCGCCAGCAGCCGGGGACTAGCGGGAGGGCCATACGAGCAGTACTTC

clone size: -
D gene: -
V gene: TRBV15
J gene: TRBJ1-2
CDR3 protein: CATSPSGYPGNYGYTF
CDR3 DNA: TGTGCCACCAGCCCCTCGGGTTATCCGGGGAACTATGGCTACACCTTC

clone size: -
D gene: TRBD2
V gene: TRBV28
J gene: TRBJ2-3
CDR3 protein: CASTFSGSGTDTQYF
CDR3 DNA: TGTGCCAGCACCTTCAGCGGGAGTGGAACAGATACGCAGTATTTT

clone size: few
D gene: TRBD1
V gene: TRBV30
J gene: TRBJ2-6
CDR3 protein: CGQGAYSGANVLTF
CDR3 DNA: TGTGGTCAGGGGGCTTACTCTGGGGCCAACGTCCTGACTTTC

clone size: few
D gene: -
V gene: TRBV6-4
J gene: TRBJ2-3
CDR3 protein: CASRKTGSTDTQYF
CDR3 DNA: TGTGCCAGCAGGAAGACAGGTAGCACAGATACGCAGTATTTT